This TCR beta chain was identified in a study of cytomegalovirus exposure and HLA in healthy donors (dated by TCRdb to 2015 to 2018). For context, the study as a whole: In an earlier analysis of around 540 of the donors, 276 Gb of sequence data and about 110 million unique TCR beta sequences from about 179 million T cells were reported. Roughly 300 gigabases of sequencing data and around 80 million unique TCR sequences made up an early release that covered approximately 700 HLA-typed donors. The genetic ancestry cluster associated with self-reported Caucasian donors included 81% of the roughly 390 genotyped donors. The aim of the study was to test whether cataloging public T cell receptors could identify signatures of past pathogen exposure. The study used immunosequencing to profile the T cell repertoires of 666 subjects and linked those repertoires to cytomegalovirus serostatus. A separate validation cohort of over 95 different subjects was used in addition to the roughly 700-subject first cohort. High-throughput TCR immunosequencing, statistical association of individual TCRs with disease status, and machine learning were combined to predict cytomegalovirus infection status. A later analysis re-analyzed previously published TCR beta repertoires from approximately 670 donors and added high-resolution HLA genotyping to study TCR occurrence patterns. In the later analysis, no new phenotypic data were used to find candidate immune exposures; instead, reliance was placed on TCR beta sequences and their occurrence across donors. An earlier analysis of several hundred of the donors applied high-throughput TCR beta sequencing to assess whether each TCR beta V gene segment acted as functional or pseudogenic. Alongside the repertoire data, information on donor age, sex, ethnicity and CMV serostatus was compiled. A later genetic analysis took genome-wide SNP genotypes for 398 of the 666 donors and used that subset as a discovery cohort. Every discovery cohort repertoire had been produced on one sequencing platform. HLA typing included class I and class II loci at four-digit resolution. Typing coverage varied by locus: roughly 629-630 donors for A, B, C, DRB1 and DQB1; roughly 500 for DQA1; more than 600 for DPA1; about 450 for DPB1. Because of strong linkage in the cohort, five DR-DQ haplotypes were treated as single units for association and clustering. Among several hundred genotyped donors of the cohort, an average of about 240,000 unique TCR beta nucleotide sequences was sequenced per donor, of which about 18% were non-productive.

Details on this clone: Its specific antigen is unknown. Base-call qualities are not available, and no considerably larger clone is one nucleotide away.

The cohort consisted of 650 to 700 healthy bone marrow donors. At the time of sampling, all cohort members were nominally healthy, though unrecorded immune exposures were likely present. The donor was CMV seronegative and was included in the group of a few hundred seronegative cohort members. A peripheral blood sample was provided by each donor, and peripheral blood mononuclear cells were used for TCR beta sequencing. The Qiagen DNeasy Blood Extraction Kit was used to extract genomic DNA from the blood cell samples. Cut back by 6 bases and 0 bases, the V and J ends lie 10 bases apart. The CDR3 runs 14 amino acids, cysteine and phenylalanine included. Left in the record is the CDR3 DNA by itself, 42 bases read in frame from the first base. According to the germline V gene, CDR1 reads MNHNS and CDR2 reads SASEGT. The library relied on the immunoSEQ multiplex PCR assay. The multiplex PCR relied on a mix of 60 forward primers for TCR Vbeta segments and 13 reverse primers for TCR Jbeta segments. A multiplex PCR assay on genomic DNA amplified the CDR3 region of rearranged TCR beta genes. On the Illumina HiSeq System, the amplified TCR beta libraries were sequenced as 87-base-pair reads. The authors' pipeline ran thus. A later analysis counted about 76 million unique TCR beta chains across the 690 or so repertoires, and 9 million to 14 million of these chains were shared by at least two donors. Raw reads were error-corrected and collapsed into unique sequences by a nearest-neighbor algorithm in which closely related sequences were merged to remove PCR and sequencing errors. To assign V, D and J gene segments, CDR3 sequences were aligned to IMGT reference sequences. For a sequence to be retained, at least a six-nucleotide match to both a V gene segment and a J gene segment was required. A rearrangement counted as productive if the CDR3 had no stop codons and remained in frame with V and J, and every other rearrangement counted as non-productive. CDR3 was defined according to IMGT convention as the region running from the second conserved V-encoded cysteine to the conserved J-encoded phenylalanine. The earlier analysis of about 590 of the donors excluded sequences that lacked an unambiguous match to a single V gene segment. In an earlier analysis of a few hundred of the donors, V segments were called functional above 56.7% productive rearrangements and were called segregating when the between-donor standard deviation exceeded 5%. To diagnose cytomegalovirus status from the catalog of TCR beta chain sequences, a statistical classification framework was built. V and J gene assignment, in a later analysis, came from comparing TCR nucleotide sequences with IMGT/GENE-DB human TR gene sequences. A later analysis assigned CDR3 sequences and most-parsimonious VDJ recombination scenarios with the TCRdist pipeline. In a later analysis, every TCR beta chain was defined by the combination of its CDR3 amino acid sequence and its V-gene family, and reads without a unique V-gene family were dropped. In a later analysis, 500 to 650 highly shared, low-generation-probability nucleotide sequences were removed to address suspected cross-contamination and a sequencing artifact. In a later analysis, a clonal expansion index for each public chain was calculated from normalized within-repertoire ranks of inferred template counts. In a later analysis, generation probabilities were computed using a VDJ recombination model fitted to out-of-frame rearrangements, and the results were checked against IGoR. A later analysis scored TCR-TCR, TCR-HLA and TCR-CMV co-occurrence with hypergeometric tests, applying a repertoire-size bias correction to TCR pairs. False discovery rates were estimated in a later analysis by permuting HLA or CMV assignments 20 times. A later analysis grouped co-occurring TCRs with DBSCAN, adding TCRdist sequence similarity when clustering within HLA-allele-positive subsets. Repertoires with fewer than 30,000 or more than 120,000 public chains were left out of co-occurrence clustering, as were about five repertoires with anomalous nucleotide sharing. As stored in TCRdb, this immuneACCESS dataset retains in-frame rearrangements with V and J assigned. A fraction of the clones does not appear; measured against another copy, unresolved V genes explain less than half of the discrepancy, and the remainder lacks a known reason. Clone size and V and J calls were adopted from that table, with D and trimming inferred from the DNA. A total of roughly 100,000 clones appear in this sample, approximately 80% of them only once. Approximately 4.4% of the sample is held by the ten biggest clonotypes.

Broad study findings and their caveats: Strong co-occurrence of HLA alleles, especially DR and DQ, made assigning TCR associations to individual alleles difficult. An earlier analysis of around 600 of the donors showed that most TCR beta V segments appeared in productive rearrangements either about 87% or about 30% of the time, which broadly matched IMGT annotations. CMV serostatus was the only immune exposure information available for the cohort. A later analysis found that most CMV-associated TCR beta chains appeared HLA-restricted, with HLA associations seemingly driven largely by CMV exposure. In a later analysis, TCR association rates were found to vary across HLA loci, with the most associated TCRs seen for DRB1 alleles and the fewest for HLA-C alleles. According to the authors, the approach could potentially be generalized to other disease states and immunological phenotypes. A later analysis found that HLA-associated TCR beta chains were more clonally expanded and had lower generation probabilities than equally common non-associated chains. A further reported finding was that TCR beta sequences accurately predicted the HLA-A and HLA-B alleles for most subjects in the first cohort. Sequencing depth was assumed to be roughly uniform across donors in the presence/absence analyses, though that assumption may not hold. A few of the identified cytomegalovirus-associated TCR beta chains were confirmed in vitro to be specific for cytomegalovirus antigens. An association between a missense DCLRE1C variant and V-gene and J-gene trimming of TCR beta chains was found in a later genetic analysis and replicated in an independent cohort. The sequencing pipeline was judged likely to have produced a cluster of highly shared sequence variants as a technical artifact. Specific HLA alleles were associated with 15,000 to 20,000 TCR beta sequences at a false discovery rate of 0.05 in a later analysis. The classifier was reported to diagnose cytomegalovirus status with high specificity and sensitivity in both the original and validation cohorts. The 87-base-pair reads could not distinguish some IMGT-functional V segments, including TRBV6-2 and TRBV6-3, so those segments were excluded. Most TCR sequences were seen in very few donors, while some public TCRs were found in many individuals. According to a later analysis, parvovirus B19, influenza, CMV and Epstein-Barr virus appeared linked to several top co-occurrence clusters. Because HLA typing was missing for some donors at each locus, association tests included only the typed subset. Linkage disequilibrium might explain the correlated functional status among segregating V segments, but an unknown experimental factor could not be ruled out. Because counts were too low, roughly 16 rarely observed V segments, including chromosome 9 orphons, were excluded from the earlier analysis of around 590 of the donors. Compared with the 666-donor mean, donors in an Asian-associated ancestry cluster had fewer N-insertions in productive TCRs, according to a later genetic analysis. The study gave a list of about 160 TCR beta chains associated with cytomegalovirus. In this cohort, only TCR beta chains were sequenced, and detectable features were limited by the absence of alpha or paired-chain data.

This receptor was identified in a woman aged 40 to 49 in good health and CMV-seronegative. The rearrangement combines TRBV6-1 with TRBJ2-3; TRBD1 is perhaps the D gene, given 5 matching bases. Sample: PBMCs. The CDR3 is CASRARVSTDTQYF. The sequence in DNA is TGTGCCAGCAGGGCCAGGGTGAGCACAGATACGCAGTATTTT.